These 30 T cell receptor beta chains came from one sample sequenced in a study of blood T cells in healthy people across ages. A second PCR of about 6 to 11 cycles used a sample-barcoded 5' primer and a J-beta primer mix. TCRdb ran MiXCR on the 5' RACE reads and lists one entry per CDR3 protein. This sample has over 750,000 distinct CDR3 sequences, with roughly 25% found just once. The same specimen was also included in a second study, on T cells of mothers and their children.

The sequencing sample was made of blood. These receptors came from a boy under 18 in good health.

The chain recombines TRBV25-1 with TRBJ2-5; 7 nucleotides match TRBD2. Trimming took 7 bases from V and 11 from J; bases not matched to a gene: 7. There are 11 residues in the CDR3. Germline lookup yields CDR1 MGHDK and CDR2 SYGVNS. CDR3: CASTFGGEQYF. Here the CDR3 DNA reads TGTGCCAGCACCTTTGGGGGGGAGCAGTACTTC.

The chain couples TRBV27 to TRBJ2-1, with D possibly TRBD2 on 7 matching bases. This CDR3 region has 16 residues. CDR1 and CDR2 (germline): MNHEY, SMNVEV (reference sequence). V lost 6 bases to trimming and J lost 8 bases, with 23 bases between them. The CDR3, as DNA: TGTGCCAGCAGGGTACAGGGTGGGGGGGTTCACGATGAGCAGTTCTTC. As protein: CASRVQGGGVHDEQFF.

The chain combines TRBV7-6 with TRBJ1-1; no clear D gene. The germline gives CDR1 SGHVS, CDR2 FNYEAQ. The CDR3 covers 13 residues. V lost 3 bases, J lost 11 bases, and 16 bases lay in between. CDR3 loop: CASSFGSPAGAFF. In nucleotides, the CDR3 is TGTGCCAGCAGCTTCGGGTCCCCCGCGGGGGCTTTCTTT. Full variable domain (remainder filled in from reference TRBV7-6 and TRBJ1-1): GAGVSQSPRYKVTKRGQDVALRCDPISGHVSLYWYRQALGQGPEFLTYFNYEAQQDKSGLPNDRFSAERPEGSISTLTIQRTEQRDSAMYRCASSFGSPAGAFFGQGTRLTVV.

The chain is built from TRBV9 and TRBJ2-1; TRBD2 matches 9 bases. CDR1 and CDR2 from the germline V gene are SGDLS and YYNGEE. The CDR3 runs 15 residues. With V trimmed by 0 bases and J by 7 bases, 5 bases remained unmatched. Here the CDR3 reads CASSVVISGRNEQFF. The DNA for the CDR3 is TGTGCCAGCAGCGTAGTCATTAGCGGGAGAAATGAGCAGTTCTTC.

This sequence joins TRBV28 and TRBJ2-5, with D possibly being TRBD1 (6 bases). The germline V gene has CDR1 MDHEN and CDR2 SYDVKM. The V and J ends lost 2 bases and 1 base respectively, with 14 bases between them. The CDR3 length is 16 residues. The CDR3 DNA is TGTGCCAGCAGTTTAGCGTCAGGGGTTGGCCAAGAGACCCAGTACTTC. The encoded protein is CASSLASGVGQETQYF. Full variable domain (outside the CDR3, taken from reference TRBV28 and TRBJ2-5): DVKVTQSSRYLVKRTGEKVFLECVQDMDHENMFWYRQDPGLGLRLIYFSYDVKMKEKGDIPEGYSVSREKKERFSLILESASTNQTSMYLCASSLASGVGQETQYFGPGTRLLVL.

The chain joins TRBV29-1 to TRBJ1-2, with a possible D match to TRBD1 (5 bases). The CDR3 totals 14 residues. The V and J ends lost 3 bases and 3 bases respectively, with 14 bases between them. Per the germline V gene, CDR1 is SQVTM and CDR2 is ANQGSEA. The CDR3 is CSVEWEGPYYGYTF. CDR3 sequence (DNA): TGCAGCGTTGAGTGGGAGGGACCGTACTATGGCTACACCTTC.

This clonotype was counted a few times. The chain couples TRBV10-3 to TRBJ2-5; 7 bases match TRBD2. In germline, CDR1 is ENHRY, CDR2 SYGVKD. The CDR3 extends over 15 amino acids. V dropped 10 bases and J dropped 3; count of bases not matched to a gene: 14. DNA of the CDR3: TGTGCCAACATATTACACGGGCGGGGGAAAGAGACCCAGTACTTC. This translates into CANILHGRGKETQYF.

Regarding this clonotype: The CDR3 does not close with the conserved phenylalanine or tryptophan, likely indicating a read error. The rearrangement joins TRBV4-3 to TRBJ2-7; D not resolved. Germline values: CDR1 LGHNA, CDR2 YSLEER. The V end was cut by 0 bases, the J end by 0 bases, with 6 bases between. The CDR3 consists of 14 residues. CDR3 protein: CASSQDMSSYEQYS. DNA for the CDR3: TGCGCCAGCAGCCAAGATATGAGCTCCTACGAGCAGTACTCC.

The V and J genes are TRBV20-1 and TRBJ2-5, with D possibly TRBD1 on 6 matching bases. The V gene lost 5 bases and the J gene lost 3 bases, with 13 bases spanning the gap. The CDR3 spans 13 residues. Germline V CDR1 and CDR2: DFQATT, SNEGSKA (reference sequence). CDR3 region: CSAPDRKEETQYF. DNA for the CDR3: TGCAGTGCTCCCGACAGGAAAGAAGAGACCCAGTACTTC.

This clonotype was found many times. The chain couples TRBV6-5 to TRBJ2-6; no clear D. This CDR3 contains 14 residues. Trimming removed 5 bases at V and 1 base at J, with 6 bases between. CDR1 and CDR2 from the germline V gene are MNHEY and SVGAGI. The CDR3 nucleotides are TGTGCCAGCAGTGTTGTTTCTGGGGCCAACGTCCTGACTTTC. Its translation is CASSVVSGANVLTF.

V gene TRBV15 combines with J gene TRBJ2-3; D is uncertain. In germline, CDR1 is LNHNV, CDR2 YYDKDF (reference sequence). V was shortened by 0 bases and J by 6 bases, with 7 bases between the two germline ends. The CDR3 totals 13 residues. The CDR3 coding sequence is TGTGCCACCAGCAGAGATCGTGAGGATACGCAGTATTTT. This translates into CATSRDREDTQYF.

In its sample, this clonotype was seen a few times. The gene calls are TRBV25-1 and TRBJ2-7; D not certain. Deletions cut 1 base from V and 3 bases from J, with 4 bases between. Looked up from germline, CDR1 is MGHDK and CDR2 is SYGVNS. CDR3 length: 12 residues. The CDR3 DNA reads TGTGCCAGCAGTGAATGGGACTACGAGCAGTACTTC. It is translated as CASSEWDYEQYF.

The table lists this clonotype with a few counts. The chain is built from TRBV18 and TRBJ1-2; D gene unclear. This CDR3 region has 11 residues. The V end was cut by 7 bases, the J end by 8 bases, with 11 bases between. The V gene's germline CDR1 is KGHSH and CDR2 LQKENI. CDR3 in DNA: TGTGCCAGCTTCACCAAGCACGGCTACACCTTC. Residues: CASFTKHGYTF.

The chain's CDR3 is CSAPSGGQQYF. CDR3 DNA: TGCAGCGCCCCGTCGGGGGGACAGCAGTACTTC. The chain links TRBV29-1 to TRBJ2-5; D might be TRBD1 or TRBD2, each matching 7 bases. Germline V gives CDR1 SQVTM, CDR2 ANQGSEA. CDR3 size: 11 residues. V lost 7 bases, J lost 11 bases, and 17 bases lay in between.

The gene calls are TRBV2 and TRBJ1-4, with D unresolved. This CDR3 comprises 14 residues. V was clipped by 7 bases and J by 5 bases, with 14 bases between them. CDR1 is SNHLY and CDR2 is FYNNEI in the germline V gene. In DNA form, the CDR3 reads TGTGCCAGCAACGGTTTCGGGGAAAATGAAAAACTGTTTTTT. Amino acids: CASNGFGENEKLFF.

The gene calls are TRBV20-1 and TRBJ2-5, with 10 bases aligning to TRBD1. The CDR3 runs 14 residues. V lost 6 bases and J lost 5; bases outside the gene matches: 9. CDR1 and CDR2 (germline): DFQATT, SNEGSKA (reference sequence). The CDR3 reads CSALDRGRSETQYF. In nucleotides, the CDR3 is TGCAGTGCACTTGACAGGGGGCGTAGCGAGACCCAGTACTTC.

The V and J genes are TRBV20-1 and TRBJ2-5; the match to TRBD1 covers 9 bases. The DNA end favors TRBJ2-1, so the J call may be wrong. The V gene's germline CDR1 is DFQATT and CDR2 SNEGSKA (reference sequence). There are 12 residues in the CDR3. The CDR3 DNA sequence: TGCAGTGTACAGGGGGCTATTGAGGAGCAGTTCTTC. It yields the protein CSVQGAIEEQFF.

This chain connects TRBV7-2 to TRBJ2-5, with D possibly matching TRBD1 (5 bases). The germline V gene encodes CDR1 SGHTA and CDR2 FQGNSA. The CDR3 totals 14 residues. V was clipped by 5 bases and J by 5 bases, with 15 bases between them. The CDR3 DNA follows: TGTGCCAGCAGCCAGGGCGACACGAGGGAGACCCAGTACTTC. Amino acids: CASSQGDTRETQYF.

This clonotype was found a few times. The rearrangement joins TRBV10-2 to TRBJ2-3; D is perhaps TRBD2 (6 bases). V was clipped by 0 bases and J by 2 bases, with 15 bases between them. Germline-derived CDR1 and CDR2 are WSHSY and SAAADI. This CDR3 comprises 17 residues. CDR3: CASSESIAAVPTDTQYF. The DNA of the CDR3 is TGCGCCAGCAGTGAGTCGATAGCGGCGGTCCCCACAGATACGCAGTATTTT.

This rearrangement joins TRBV4-1 to TRBJ2-3, with a tentative D call TRBD2 (5 bases). The CDR3 totals 17 residues. V lost 3 bases to trimming and J lost 1 base, with 17 bases between them. Germline-derived CDR1 and CDR2 are MGHRA and YSYEKL. The CDR3: CASSQEVSGGGTDTQYF. In DNA, the CDR3 is TGCGCCAGCAGCCAGGAGGTAAGCGGAGGCGGCACAGATACGCAGTATTTT.

The chain couples TRBV29-1 to TRBJ2-7, with 11 bases lining up with TRBD2. This CDR3 spans 18 amino acids. V was pared by 2 bases and J by 3 bases, with 15 bases of the junction left unmatched. CDR1 SQVTM and CDR2 ANQGSEA come from the germline V gene. The CDR3 region is CSVETPGTSGGGDYEQYF. The CDR3 DNA is TGCAGCGTTGAAACCCCGGGAACTAGCGGGGGCGGCGACTACGAGCAGTACTTC.

The chain combines TRBV29-1 with TRBJ1-2; TRBD1 might be the D (5 bases). CDR1 SQVTM and CDR2 ANQGSEA come from the germline V gene. The CDR3 is 12 residues long. V was pared by 7 bases and J by 1 base, with 10 bases between. The CDR3 DNA reads TGCAGCGCCGGGGACTTTAACTATGGCTACACCTTC. It yields the protein CSAGDFNYGYTF.

The chain couples TRBV9 to TRBJ2-5, with D possibly being TRBD2 (5 bases). CDR3 length: 16 residues. Per the germline V gene, CDR1 is SGDLS and CDR2 is YYNGEE. V lost 0 bases and J lost 5, with 17 bases in between. This CDR3 is CASSVASSEGGETQYF. CDR3 bases: TGTGCCAGCAGCGTAGCTTCAAGTGAGGGCGGCGAGACCCAGTACTTC.

The chain is built from TRBV7-9 and TRBJ1-4; D unresolved. CDR3 length equals 12 residues. V was trimmed by 3 bases and J by 7 bases, leaving 6 bases between them. CDR1 and CDR2 from the germline V gene are SEHNR and FQNEAQ (reference sequence). CDR3 in DNA: TGTGCCAGCAGCTTGGAGATTGAAAAACTGTTTTTT. Protein: CASSLEIEKLFF.

This clonotype was counted a few times. At one boundary the junction diverges from the germline segment, which might be a read error. The chain links TRBV25-1 to TRBJ2-5, with D perhaps matching TRBD2 (5 bases). The J call may be in error: the DNA end matches TRBJ2-1 better. The CDR3 loop spans 13 amino acids. Germline assignment: CDR1 MGHDK and CDR2 SYGVNS. This CDR3 is CASSGVRENGQFF. Here the CDR3 DNA reads TGTGCCAGCAGTGGGGTACGGGAAAATGGGCAGTTCTTC.

This clonotype has a handful of counts. The chain combines TRBV11-2 with TRBJ2-3; 10 bases match TRBD2. In germline, CDR1 is SGHAT, CDR2 FQNNGV. The CDR3 covers 16 residues. With 5 bases clipped from V and 1 base from J, the junction kept 6 bases outside the gene matches. CDR3 nucleotide sequence: TGTGCCAGCAGCCCGGGACTAGCGAGGGGCACAGATACGCAGTATTTT. Its protein product is CASSPGLARGTDTQYF.

This clonotype was counted a few times. V and J are TRBV11-2 and TRBJ2-7; TRBD2 matches 7 bases. The CDR3 covers 16 residues. Per the germline V gene, CDR1 is SGHAT and CDR2 is FQNNGV. V was pared by 6 bases and J by 5 bases, with 16 bases of the junction left unmatched. The CDR3: CASRGLAGGRSNEQYF. The CDR3 nucleotides read TGTGCCAGCAGGGGTCTCGCGGGCGGGAGAAGTAACGAGCAGTACTTC.

The chain links TRBV14 to TRBJ2-5; D is undetermined. V shed 1 base and J shed 7 bases, with 13 bases lying between them. This CDR3 region has 14 residues. Germline CDR1 reads SGHDN; CDR2 reads FVKESK. CDR3 sequence reads: CASSQGPGRGTQYF. CDR3 bases: TGTGCCAGCAGCCAAGGACCCGGCCGCGGGACCCAGTACTTC. The full variable domain, its missing parts supplied by reference TRBV14 and TRBJ2-5, is EAGVTQFPSHSVIEKGQTVTLRCDPISGHDNLYWYRRVMGKEIKFLLHFVKESKQDESGMPNNRFLAERTGGTYSTLKVQPAELEDSGVYFCASSQGPGRGTQYFGPGTRLLVL.

V gene TRBV27 combines with J gene TRBJ2-1, with 8 bases aligning to TRBD1. The better agreement between TRBJ2-5 and the DNA end casts doubt on the J call. The CDR3 loop spans 15 amino acids. Germline CDR1 is MNHEY and CDR2 is SMNVEV (reference sequence). The CDR3 DNA reads as TGTGCCAGCAGTCCTCTGGACAGGGCAAGGGAGACCCAGTACTTC. It encodes CASSPLDRARETQYF.

The chain is built from TRBV7-9 and TRBJ1-1; D perhaps matches TRBD1 (6 bases). The germline V gene encodes CDR1 SEHNR and CDR2 FQNEAQ (reference sequence). The CDR3 contains 13 residues. V lost 2 bases, J lost 7 bases, and 11 bases lay in between. The CDR3 spells CASSLSGAFEAFF. The CDR3 nucleotides are TGTGCCAGCAGCTTATCGGGGGCGTTTGAAGCTTTCTTT.